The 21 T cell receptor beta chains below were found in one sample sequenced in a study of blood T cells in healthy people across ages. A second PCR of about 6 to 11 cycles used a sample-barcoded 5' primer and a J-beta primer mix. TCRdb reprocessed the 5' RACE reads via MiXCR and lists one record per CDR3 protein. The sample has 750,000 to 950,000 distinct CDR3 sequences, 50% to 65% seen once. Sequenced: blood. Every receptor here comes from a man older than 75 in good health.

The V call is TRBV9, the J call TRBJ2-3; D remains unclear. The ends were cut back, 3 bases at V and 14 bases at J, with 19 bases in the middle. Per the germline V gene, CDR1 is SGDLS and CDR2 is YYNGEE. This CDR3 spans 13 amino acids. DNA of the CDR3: TGTGCCAGCAGCGACGGGCCCCACAGATACGCGTATTTT. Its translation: CASSDGPHRYAYF. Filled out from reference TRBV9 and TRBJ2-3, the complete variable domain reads DSGVTQTPKHLITATGQRVTLRCSPRSGDLSVYWYQQSLDQGLQFLIQYYNGEERAKGNILERFSAQQFPDLHSELNLSSLELGDSALYFCASSDGPHRYAYFGPGTRLTVL.

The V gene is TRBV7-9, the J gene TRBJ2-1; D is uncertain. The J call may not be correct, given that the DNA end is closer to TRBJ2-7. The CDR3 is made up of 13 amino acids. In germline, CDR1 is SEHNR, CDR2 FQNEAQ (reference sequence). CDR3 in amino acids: CASSASDGNEQYF. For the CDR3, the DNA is TGTGCCAGCAGCGCATCGGACGGAAATGAGCAGTACTTC.

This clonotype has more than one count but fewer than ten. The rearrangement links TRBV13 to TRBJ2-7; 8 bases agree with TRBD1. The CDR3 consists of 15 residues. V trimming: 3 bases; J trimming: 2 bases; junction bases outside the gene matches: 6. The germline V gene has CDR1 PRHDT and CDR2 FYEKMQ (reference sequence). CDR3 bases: TGTGCCAGCAGCTTCCGGACAGGGATCACCTACGAGCAGTACTTC. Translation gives CASSFRTGITYEQYF. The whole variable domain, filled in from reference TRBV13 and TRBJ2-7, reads AAGVIQSPRHLIKEKRETATLKCYPIPRHDTVYWYQQGPGQDPQFLISFYEKMQSDKGSIPDRFSAQQFSDYHSELNMSSLELGDSALYFCASSFRTGITYEQYFGPGTRLTVT.

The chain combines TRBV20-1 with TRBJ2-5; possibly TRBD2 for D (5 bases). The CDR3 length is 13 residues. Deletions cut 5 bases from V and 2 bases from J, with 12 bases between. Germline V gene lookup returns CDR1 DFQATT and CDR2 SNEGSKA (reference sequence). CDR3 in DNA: TGCAGTGCTTCCGGGGAGAGACAAGAGACCCAGTACTTC. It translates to CSASGERQETQYF.

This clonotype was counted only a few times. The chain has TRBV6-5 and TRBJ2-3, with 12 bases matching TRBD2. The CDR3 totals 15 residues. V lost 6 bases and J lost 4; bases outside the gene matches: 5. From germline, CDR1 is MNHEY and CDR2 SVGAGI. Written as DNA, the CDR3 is TGTGCCAGCAGAAGACTAGCGGGAGTCGCAGATACGCAGTATTTT. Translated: CASRRLAGVADTQYF.

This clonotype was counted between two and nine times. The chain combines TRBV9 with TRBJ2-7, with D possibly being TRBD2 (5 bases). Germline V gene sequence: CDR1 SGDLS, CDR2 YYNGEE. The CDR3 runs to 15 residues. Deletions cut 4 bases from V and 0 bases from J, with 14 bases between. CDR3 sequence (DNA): TGTGCCAGCAGCCCGGCGGACTCGAGCTCCTACGAGCAGTACTTC. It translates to CASSPADSSSYEQYF.

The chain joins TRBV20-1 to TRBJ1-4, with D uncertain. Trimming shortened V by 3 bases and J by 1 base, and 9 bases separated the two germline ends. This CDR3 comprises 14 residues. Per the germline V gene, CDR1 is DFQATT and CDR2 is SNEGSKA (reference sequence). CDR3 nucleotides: TGCAGTGCTAGCCCCCGCAGAACTAATGAAAAACTGTTTTTT. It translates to CSASPRRTNEKLFF.

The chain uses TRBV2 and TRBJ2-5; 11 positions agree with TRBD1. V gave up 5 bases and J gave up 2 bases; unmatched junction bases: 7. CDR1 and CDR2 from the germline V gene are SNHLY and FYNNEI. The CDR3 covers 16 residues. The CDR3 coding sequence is TGTGCCAGCAGTAAGACCGGGACAGGGGGTCAAGAGACCCAGTACTTC. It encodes CASSKTGTGGQETQYF.

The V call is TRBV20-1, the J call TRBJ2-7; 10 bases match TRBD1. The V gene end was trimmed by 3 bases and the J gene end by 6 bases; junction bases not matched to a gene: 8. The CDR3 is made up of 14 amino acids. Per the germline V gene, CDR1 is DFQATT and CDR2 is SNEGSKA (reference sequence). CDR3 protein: CSASPDRGSAEQYF. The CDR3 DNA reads TGCAGTGCTAGCCCGGACAGGGGGTCGGCCGAGCAGTACTTC.

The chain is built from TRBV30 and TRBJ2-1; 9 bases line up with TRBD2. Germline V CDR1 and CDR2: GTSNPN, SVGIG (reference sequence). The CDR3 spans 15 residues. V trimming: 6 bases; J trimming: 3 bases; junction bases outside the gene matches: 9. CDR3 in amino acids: CACHVAGEFYNEQFF. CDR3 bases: TGTGCCTGCCATGTAGCGGGAGAGTTCTACAATGAGCAGTTCTTC.

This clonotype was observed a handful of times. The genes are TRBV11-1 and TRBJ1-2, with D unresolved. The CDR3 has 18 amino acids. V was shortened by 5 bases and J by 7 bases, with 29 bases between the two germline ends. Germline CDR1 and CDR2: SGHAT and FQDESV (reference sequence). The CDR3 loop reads CASSPPGLADGSSRGYTF. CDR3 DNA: TGTGCCAGCAGCCCACCCGGACTCGCGGACGGGTCGTCTCGTGGCTACACCTTC.

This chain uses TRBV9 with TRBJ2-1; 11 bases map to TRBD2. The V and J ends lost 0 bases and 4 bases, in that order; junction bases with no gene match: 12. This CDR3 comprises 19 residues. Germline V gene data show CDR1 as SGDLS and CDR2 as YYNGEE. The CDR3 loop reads CASSVVDPLAGGFYNEQFF. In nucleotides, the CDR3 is TGTGCCAGCAGCGTAGTAGATCCCCTAGCGGGAGGCTTTTACAATGAGCAGTTCTTC. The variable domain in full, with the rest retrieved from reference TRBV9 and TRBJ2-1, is DSGVTQTPKHLITATGQRVTLRCSPRSGDLSVYWYQQSLDQGLQFLIQYYNGEERAKGNILERFSAQQFPDLHSELNLSSLELGDSALYFCASSVVDPLAGGFYNEQFFGPGTRLTVL.

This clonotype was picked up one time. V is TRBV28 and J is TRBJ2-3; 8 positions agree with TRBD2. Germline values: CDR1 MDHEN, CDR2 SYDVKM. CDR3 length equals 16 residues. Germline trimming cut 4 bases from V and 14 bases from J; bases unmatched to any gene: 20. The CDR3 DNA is TGTGCCAGCAGTTCCTTCCCCCGGGGGGGAGAAAGAGACGCGTATTTT. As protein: CASSSFPRGGERDAYF.

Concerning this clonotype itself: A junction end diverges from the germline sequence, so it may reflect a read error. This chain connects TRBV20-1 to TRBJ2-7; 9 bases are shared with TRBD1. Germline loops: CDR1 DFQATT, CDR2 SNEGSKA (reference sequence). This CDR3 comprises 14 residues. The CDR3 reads CGAREDRGAYEQYF. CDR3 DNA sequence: TGCGGTGCTAGAGAAGACAGGGGGGCGTACGAGCAGTACTTC.

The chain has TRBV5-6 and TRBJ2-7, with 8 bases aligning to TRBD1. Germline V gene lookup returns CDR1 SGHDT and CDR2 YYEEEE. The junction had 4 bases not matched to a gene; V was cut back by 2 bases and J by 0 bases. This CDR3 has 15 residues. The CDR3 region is CASSFDRGSSYEQYF. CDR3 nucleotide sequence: TGTGCCAGCAGCTTTGACAGGGGAAGCTCCTACGAGCAGTACTTC.

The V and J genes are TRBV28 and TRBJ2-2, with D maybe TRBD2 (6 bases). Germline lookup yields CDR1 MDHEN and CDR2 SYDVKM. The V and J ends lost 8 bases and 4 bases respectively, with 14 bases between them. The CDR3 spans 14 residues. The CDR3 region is CASRGRAGTGELFF. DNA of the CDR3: TGTGCCAGCCGCGGGCGAGCGGGCACCGGGGAGCTGTTTTTT.

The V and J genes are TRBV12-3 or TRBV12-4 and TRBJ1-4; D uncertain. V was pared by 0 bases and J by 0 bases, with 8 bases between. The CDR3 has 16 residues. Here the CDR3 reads CASSLARNPTNEKLFF. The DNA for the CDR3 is TGTGCCAGCAGTTTAGCTCGGAACCCAACTAATGAAAAACTGTTTTTT.

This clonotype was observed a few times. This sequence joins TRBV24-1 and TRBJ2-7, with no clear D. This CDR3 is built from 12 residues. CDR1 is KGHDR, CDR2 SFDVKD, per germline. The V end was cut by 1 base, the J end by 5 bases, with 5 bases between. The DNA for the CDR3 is TGTGCCACCAGTGATTTCGAGGACGAGCAGTACTTC. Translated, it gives CATSDFEDEQYF.

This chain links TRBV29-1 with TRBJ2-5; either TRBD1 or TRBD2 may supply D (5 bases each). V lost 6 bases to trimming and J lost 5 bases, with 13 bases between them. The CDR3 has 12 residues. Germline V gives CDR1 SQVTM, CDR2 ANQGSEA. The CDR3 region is CSVCPGPETQYF. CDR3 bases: TGCAGCGTGTGCCCGGGGCCTGAGACCCAGTACTTC.

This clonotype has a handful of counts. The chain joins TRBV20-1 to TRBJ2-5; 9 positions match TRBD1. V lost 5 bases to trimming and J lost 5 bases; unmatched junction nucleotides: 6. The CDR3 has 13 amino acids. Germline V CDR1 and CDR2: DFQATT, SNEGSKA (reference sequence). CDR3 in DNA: TGCAGTGCTGGGGACAGGGTAGGGGAGACCCAGTACTTC. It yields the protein CSAGDRVGETQYF.

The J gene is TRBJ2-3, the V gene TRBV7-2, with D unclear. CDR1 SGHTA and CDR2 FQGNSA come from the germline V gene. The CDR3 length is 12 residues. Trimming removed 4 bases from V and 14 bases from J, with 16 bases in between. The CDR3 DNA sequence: TGTGCCAGCAGCTACACGCACAGATACGCGTATTTT. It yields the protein CASSYTHRYAYF.